The rows below give T cell receptor beta chains drawn from one sample of a study of blood T cell repertoires in COVID-19. Repertoires were generated with immunoSEQ multiplex PCR, while TCRdb's copy carries only in-frame clones and drops some. The sample lists 230,000 or so clones, 84% occurring once. Sequences were obtained from peripheral blood. The source is a man aged 35 to 55 who had recovered from COVID-19. Both conserved end residues are part of each CDR3. Each record gives: J gene, V gene, clone size, D gene, CDR3 protein, CDR3 DNA. A D gene is named only where the DNA matches it firmly. Expanded clones get a size class; other rows say once, few or many, or leave the size out.

>TRBJ2-3|TRBV7-2|-|TRBD2
CASSVTSGTDTQYF
TGTGCCAGCAGCGTGACTAGCGGCACAGATACGCAGTATTTT
>TRBJ1-3|TRBV7-2|-|-
CASSLVGSGGTGNTIYF
TGTGCCAGCAGCTTAGTTGGGTCGGGAGGGACTGGAAACACCATATATTTT
>TRBJ2-3|TRBV20-1|-|-
CSARGGTSTDTQYF
TGCAGTGCTCGTGGTGGGACTAGCACAGATACGCAGTATTTT
>TRBJ1-5|TRBV7-2|-|-
CASSLDKYQPQHF
TGTGCCAGCAGCTTAGACAAGTATCAGCCCCAGCATTTT
>TRBJ1-5|TRBV7-9|few|TRBD1
CASSPTGGSQPQHF
TGTGCCAGCAGTCCAACAGGGGGATCACAGCCCCAGCATTTT
>TRBJ1-1|TRBV5-1|-|-
CASSLVPGSTEAFF
TGCGCCAGCAGCTTGGTACCAGGGTCCACTGAAGCTTTCTTT
>TRBJ1-3|TRBV15|-|-
CATSRGGNSGNTIYF
TGTGCCACCAGCAGAGGAGGTAACTCTGGAAACACCATATATTTT
>TRBJ2-5|TRBV18|-|-
CASSGGQETQYF
TGTGCCAGCTCCGGGGGACAAGAGACCCAGTACTTC
>TRBJ2-5|TRBV2|-|TRBD2
CASTVGPAGAVSQETQYF
TGTGCCAGCACCGTGGGGCCAGCGGGAGCTGTTTCCCAAGAGACCCAGTACTTC
>TRBJ2-1|TRBV5-1|-|TRBD2
CASSLLAEAEYNEQFF
TGCGCCAGCAGCTTACTAGCGGAAGCGGAGTACAATGAGCAGTTCTTC
>TRBJ1-3|TRBV11-2|-|-
CASSLLRGNSGNTIYF
TGTGCCAGCAGCTTATTAAGGGGCAACTCTGGAAACACCATATATTTT
>TRBJ2-2|TRBV5-4|-|-
CASSLRRGHPILANTGELFF
TGTGCCAGCAGCTTGCGGAGAGGACATCCCATTCTCGCGAACACCGGGGAGCTGTTTTTT
>TRBJ2-5|TRBV2|-|TRBD1
CASSGQGLGETQYF
TGTGCCAGCAGCGGACAGGGTTTAGGGGAGACCCAGTACTTC
>TRBJ2-5|TRBV5-8|few|TRBD1
CASSSGQQETQYF
TGTGCCAGCAGCTCGGGACAGCAAGAGACCCAGTACTTC
>TRBJ2-1|TRBV11-2|-|-
CASSKGDFSYNEQFF
TGTGCCAGCAGCAAGGGGGATTTCTCCTACAATGAGCAGTTCTTC
>TRBJ1-2|TRBV28|few|-
CASSLQNDRTSTF
TGTGCCAGCAGTCTACAAAACGACAGGACTAGCACCTTC
>TRBJ1-4|TRBV6-2/TRBV6-3|-|-
CASSYSRGSGEKLFF
TGTGCCAGCAGTTACTCGAGGGGGAGTGGAGAAAAACTGTTTTTT
>TRBJ2-2|TRBV10-3|-|TRBD1
CAISESTRGWTGELFF
TGTGCCATCAGTGAGTCGACCAGGGGGTGGACCGGGGAGCTGTTTTTT
>TRBJ1-1|TRBV6-6|-|-
CASSRQDKSEAFF
TGTGCCAGCAGCCGACAGGATAAGTCTGAAGCTTTCTTT
>TRBJ1-2|TRBV5-5|-|-
CASSLGWAGSYYGYTF
TGTGCCAGCAGCTTGGGGTGGGCAGGGTCGTACTATGGCTACACCTTC
>TRBJ2-1|TRBV7-2|-|TRBD2
CASTSLLIRGGSDNEQFF
TGTGCCAGCACCTCCTTACTCATCCGGGGGGGCTCTGACAATGAGCAGTTCTTC
>TRBJ2-1|TRBV12-3/TRBV12-4|-|-
CASSLGRYNEQFF
TGTGCCAGCAGCCTGGGGAGGTACAATGAGCAGTTCTTC
>TRBJ2-5|TRBV25-1|-|-
CASSDSTTSAGETQYF
TGTGCCAGCAGTGATAGTACGACTAGTGCGGGAGAGACCCAGTACTTC
>TRBJ2-7|TRBV18|-|TRBD1
CASSLGQGSVYEQYF
TGTGCCAGCTCATTGGGACAGGGATCTGTCTACGAGCAGTACTTC
>TRBJ2-2|TRBV10-2|-|TRBD2
CASRDRTSPSGELFF
TGCGCCAGCAGGGACCGGACTAGCCCTTCCGGGGAGCTGTTTTTT
>TRBJ1-1|TRBV29-1|-|-
CSVEEGGRSTEAFF
TGCAGCGTTGAAGAGGGGGGACGAAGCACTGAAGCTTTCTTT
>TRBJ2-5|TRBV27|-|TRBD1
CASSRGTQGALETQYF
TGTGCCAGCAGTCGCGGAACACAGGGGGCCTTGGAGACCCAGTACTTC
>TRBJ1-2|TRBV12-5|-|-
CASGPLPGDGYTF
TGTGCTAGTGGTCCCCTTCCGGGGGACGGCTACACCTTC
>TRBJ1-1|TRBV30|-|-
CAWSVPGLNTEAFF
TGTGCCTGGAGTGTTCCAGGGCTAAACACTGAAGCTTTCTTT
>TRBJ1-5|TRBV15|-|TRBD1
CATSRGTGANQPQHF
TGTGCCACCAGCAGAGGTACAGGGGCCAATCAGCCCCAGCATTTT